The source of this TCR beta chain is a study of OX40 agonist ivuxolimab in advanced cancers. CDR3 size: 16 residues. The germline V gene encodes CDR1 MNHNY and CDR2 SVGAGI (reference sequence). Clones were read by immunoSEQ multiplex PCR, and TCRdb kept only the in-frame ones, dropping some. Here the sample spans 59,000 or so clones, about 89% being singletons. The V call is TRBV6-6, the J call TRBJ2-5; D may be TRBD1 or TRBD2 (5 bases each). The end of the DNA is better explained by TRBJ2-7, so the J call may be wrong. The sample here was CD4+ or CD8+ T cells sorted from blood, taken in a trial of the OX40 agonist ivuxolimab. This receptor was obtained from an adult with an advanced solid tumor such as melanoma, head and neck, liver or kidney cancer. Here the CDR3 DNA reads TGTGCCAGCAGACCCACCCCGGGGCTACACTCCTACGAGCAGTACTTC. It translates to CASRPTPGLHSYEQYF.